The clone carrying this T cell receptor beta chain was seen ten or more times. This sample is drawn from a study of T cells in Graves' hyperthyroidism and ophthalmopathy. Amplification of TCR beta CDR3 regions used RNA as the template. The primer set for the first-round RT-PCR of the TCR CDR3 was HTBI. TCRdb recomputed calls from the multiplex PCR reads with MiXCR, one row per CDR3 protein. The repertoire has fewer than 300,000 distinct CDR3 sequences, about 25% of them found once; the top ten carry over 25%. There are 12 residues in the CDR3. With V trimmed by 8 bases and J by 3 bases, 7 bases remained unmatched. CDR1 GTSNPN and CDR2 SVGIG come from the germline V gene (reference sequence).

The source material was blood. The sequence derives from a man aged 35 to 55 with Graves' hyperthyroidism that later progressed to Graves' ophthalmopathy. V usage is TRBV30 and J usage is TRBJ2-7; 7 bases agree with TRBD1. Here the CDR3 reads CAGLGQNYEQYF. The CDR3 DNA reads as TGTGCCGGGCTGGGACAGAACTACGAGCAGTACTTC. Full variable domain (remainder filled in from reference TRBV30 and TRBJ2-7): SQTIHQWPATLVQPVGSPLSLECTVEGTSNPNLYWYRQAAGRGLQLLFYSVGIGQISSEVPQNLSASRPQDRQFILSSKKLLLSDSGFYLCAGLGQNYEQYFGPGTRLTVT.